A selection of T cell receptor beta chains follows, all from one sample in a study of metastatic and nonmetastatic thyroid tumors. TCRdb used MiXCR to call clones anew from the PCR reads. The data hold 55,000 to 75,000 clones, with less than 20% observed a single time. The specimen sequenced was blood. The receptors shown here come from a female donor with papillary thyroid cancer or a benign thyroid nodule (not recorded which). Some clones in this sample may be carry-over from other donors' samples. The CDR3 runs from the conserved cysteine through the conserved F or W.

j_gene	v_gene	CDR3aa
TRBJ2-3	TRBV19	CASRDAGPRDTQYF
TRBJ2-5	TRBV27	CASSLKGVRGTQYF
TRBJ2-7	TRBV9	CASSPRGLAFYEQYF
TRBJ2-7	TRBV30	CAWNREGSYEQYF
TRBJ2-2	TRBV29-1	CSVEGLAGYTGELFF
TRBJ1-1	TRBV5-4	CASSLAGVRTEAFF
TRBJ2-7	TRBV5-1	CASSLLPSGTYEQYF
TRBJ1-4	TRBV25-1	CASSEGDESLEKLFF
TRBJ2-2	TRBV11-3	CASGLMNTGELFF
TRBJ2-1	TRBV2	CASRGPSGSSSYNEQFF
TRBJ2-1	TRBV11-1	CASSLARLAGGNEQFF
TRBJ2-7	TRBV5-1	CASSWAGQGLDEQYF
TRBJ2-2	TRBV29-1	CSVDSGTTNTGELFF
TRBJ1-2	TRBV28	CASSFRGNYGYTF
TRBJ2-2	TRBV30	CAWTASTVIGELFF
TRBJ2-5	TRBV6-6	CASSYSYRGDETQYF
TRBJ2-7	TRBV19	CASSIDPWRDGPSEQYF
TRBJ1-2	TRBV18	CASSRTGQGERGDTF
TRBJ1-4	TRBV29-1	CSVKGAGSEKLFF
TRBJ2-3	TRBV7-8	CASSLGEAGTQYF
TRBJ2-3	TRBV27	CASSLSLPSWEGSTDTQYF
TRBJ2-5	TRBV3-1	CASSQATGREGETQYF
TRBJ2-5	TRBV6-1	CASSLNRGAETQYF
TRBJ1-2	TRBV19	CASSINQGTYGYTF
TRBJ1-1	TRBV10-2	CASRGTPNTEAFF
TRBJ1-1	TRBV30	CAWRSGYTEAFF